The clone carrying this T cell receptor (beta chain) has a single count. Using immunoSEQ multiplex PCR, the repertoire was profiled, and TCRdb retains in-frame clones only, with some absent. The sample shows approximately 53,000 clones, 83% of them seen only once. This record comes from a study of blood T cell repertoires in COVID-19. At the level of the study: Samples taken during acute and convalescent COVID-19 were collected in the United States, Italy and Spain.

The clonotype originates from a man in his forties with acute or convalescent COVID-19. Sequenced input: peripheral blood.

The CDR3 sequence is CASRGTGRSGELFF. The CDR3 DNA sequence: TGTGCCAGCAGGGGGACAGGGAGATCCGGGGAGCTGTTTTTT. This chain links TRBV2 with TRBJ2-2; 9 nucleotides line up with TRBD1. The CDR3 consists of 14 residues. Per the germline V gene, CDR1 is SNHLY and CDR2 is FYNNEI. J gave up 6 bases and V 6 bases, and 5 bases lay outside the gene matches.